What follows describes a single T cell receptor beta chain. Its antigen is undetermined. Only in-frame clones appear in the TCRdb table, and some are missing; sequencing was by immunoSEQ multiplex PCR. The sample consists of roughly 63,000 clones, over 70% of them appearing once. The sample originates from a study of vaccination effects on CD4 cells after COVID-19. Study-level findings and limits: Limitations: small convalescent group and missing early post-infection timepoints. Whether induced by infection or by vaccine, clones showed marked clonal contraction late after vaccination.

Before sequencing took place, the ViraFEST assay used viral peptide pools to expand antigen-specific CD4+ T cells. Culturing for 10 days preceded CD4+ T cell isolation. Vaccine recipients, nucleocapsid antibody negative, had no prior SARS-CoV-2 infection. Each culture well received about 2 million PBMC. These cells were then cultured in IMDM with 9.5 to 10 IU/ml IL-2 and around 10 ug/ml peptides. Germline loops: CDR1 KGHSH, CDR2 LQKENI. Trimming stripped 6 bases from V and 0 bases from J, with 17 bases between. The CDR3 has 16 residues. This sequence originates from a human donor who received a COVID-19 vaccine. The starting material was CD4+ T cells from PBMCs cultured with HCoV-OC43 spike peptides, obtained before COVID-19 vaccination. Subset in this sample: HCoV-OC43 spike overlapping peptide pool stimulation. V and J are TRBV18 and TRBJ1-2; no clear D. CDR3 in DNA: TGTGCCAGCTCCCCCGGAGAAGGCCGCGCTAACTATGGCTACACCTTC. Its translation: CASSPGEGRANYGYTF.